The source of this T cell receptor (beta chain) is a study of PD-1 blockade in classical Hodgkin lymphoma. Study-wide points: Whatever underlies the repertoire differences (possibly disease activity or prior therapy) remains undefined. Relapsed/refractory patients reportedly had the lowest baseline TCR diversity, below newly diagnosed patients, who were below healthy donors.

TCRdb's table, derived via immunoSEQ multiplex PCR, lists solely in-frame clones and lacks some. The repertoire has about 35,000 clones, around 89% of them found once; the top ten carry 0.22%. V lost 7 bases and J lost 4, with 16 bases in between. Germline assignment: CDR1 ENHRY and CDR2 SYGVKD. This CDR3 is 14 amino acids long. As regards this clone: The antigen is not known.

Time point denoted: newly diagnosed, previously untreated cHL patient sample. Magnetic negative selection served to purify CD4+ T cells out of PBMCs that had been thawed. A comparison was provided by newly diagnosed, untreated classical Hodgkin lymphoma PBMCs. This chain uses TRBV10-3 with TRBJ1-1, with no clear D. The specimen sequenced was CD4+ T cells from blood. This sequence was found in a human donor with classical Hodgkin lymphoma. The CDR3 reads CAIKGPGMGTEAFF. The DNA for the CDR3 is TGTGCCATCAAAGGTCCGGGCATGGGCACTGAAGCTTTCTTT.